This paragraph reports one T cell receptor beta chain. Its matching antigen is unknown. This CDR3 is 16 amino acids long. Germline V gives CDR1 SGHRS, CDR2 YFSETQ. This entry is derived from a study of T cells expressing NK-cell markers. The overall study: Investigators obtained TCR beta repertoires from sorted CD3+CD56+NKG2C+, CD3+CD56+NKG2C- and CD3+CD56-NKG2C+ T cells. Study-wide results and caveats: Dominant NKG2C+ clonotype frequencies of roughly 1.0-8% of CD8+ T cells were measured in several donors. Leadership of the CD3+CD56-NKG2C+ fraction also belonged to these clonotypes in several donors.

Production of TCR beta cDNA relied on 5'RACE template switching with UMIs. TCRdb reanalyzed the 5' RACE reads, giving one entry per CDR3 protein sequence and no DNA. This table lists 150,000 to 200,000 distinct CDR3 sequences. The receptor comes from a woman between 18 and 69 years old in good health. Specimen: blood T cells: a sorted CD56 or NKG2C T cell subset, CD4+ or CD8+ T cells, or bulk PBMC T cells (not recorded which). The chain couples TRBV5-1 to TRBJ2-2; TCRdb proposes TRBD2, but this gene call is untestable without DNA. CDR3 region: CASSLLARANTGELFF.